The present entry profiles one TCR beta chain with its context. The antigen remains unidentified. The table came from immunoSEQ multiplex PCR; TCRdb's copy has only in-frame clones and leaves some out. The sample shows about 28,000 clones, 80% to 85% of them seen only once. CDR1 and CDR2 (germline): ENHRY, SYGVKD. This CDR3 contains 14 residues. The trim removed 10 bases at V and 5 bases at J, leaving 13 bases unmatched. This sample is part of a study of T cells in localized non-small cell lung cancer. Study results and caveats: Peak T cell clonality was found in uninvolved adjacent lung, exceeding tumor. Higher adjacent-lung clonality was associated with shorter survival.

Sequenced material: peripheral blood mononuclear cells, taken before any cancer treatment. The source of this sequence is a man between 40 and 75 years old with stage III lung adenocarcinoma. This sequence joins TRBV10-3 and TRBJ1-1, with 7 positions matching TRBD1. The CDR3 bases are TGTGCCACGTGGGACAGATCTTTTCCAACTGAAGCTTTCTTT. The encoded protein is CATWDRSFPTEAFF.